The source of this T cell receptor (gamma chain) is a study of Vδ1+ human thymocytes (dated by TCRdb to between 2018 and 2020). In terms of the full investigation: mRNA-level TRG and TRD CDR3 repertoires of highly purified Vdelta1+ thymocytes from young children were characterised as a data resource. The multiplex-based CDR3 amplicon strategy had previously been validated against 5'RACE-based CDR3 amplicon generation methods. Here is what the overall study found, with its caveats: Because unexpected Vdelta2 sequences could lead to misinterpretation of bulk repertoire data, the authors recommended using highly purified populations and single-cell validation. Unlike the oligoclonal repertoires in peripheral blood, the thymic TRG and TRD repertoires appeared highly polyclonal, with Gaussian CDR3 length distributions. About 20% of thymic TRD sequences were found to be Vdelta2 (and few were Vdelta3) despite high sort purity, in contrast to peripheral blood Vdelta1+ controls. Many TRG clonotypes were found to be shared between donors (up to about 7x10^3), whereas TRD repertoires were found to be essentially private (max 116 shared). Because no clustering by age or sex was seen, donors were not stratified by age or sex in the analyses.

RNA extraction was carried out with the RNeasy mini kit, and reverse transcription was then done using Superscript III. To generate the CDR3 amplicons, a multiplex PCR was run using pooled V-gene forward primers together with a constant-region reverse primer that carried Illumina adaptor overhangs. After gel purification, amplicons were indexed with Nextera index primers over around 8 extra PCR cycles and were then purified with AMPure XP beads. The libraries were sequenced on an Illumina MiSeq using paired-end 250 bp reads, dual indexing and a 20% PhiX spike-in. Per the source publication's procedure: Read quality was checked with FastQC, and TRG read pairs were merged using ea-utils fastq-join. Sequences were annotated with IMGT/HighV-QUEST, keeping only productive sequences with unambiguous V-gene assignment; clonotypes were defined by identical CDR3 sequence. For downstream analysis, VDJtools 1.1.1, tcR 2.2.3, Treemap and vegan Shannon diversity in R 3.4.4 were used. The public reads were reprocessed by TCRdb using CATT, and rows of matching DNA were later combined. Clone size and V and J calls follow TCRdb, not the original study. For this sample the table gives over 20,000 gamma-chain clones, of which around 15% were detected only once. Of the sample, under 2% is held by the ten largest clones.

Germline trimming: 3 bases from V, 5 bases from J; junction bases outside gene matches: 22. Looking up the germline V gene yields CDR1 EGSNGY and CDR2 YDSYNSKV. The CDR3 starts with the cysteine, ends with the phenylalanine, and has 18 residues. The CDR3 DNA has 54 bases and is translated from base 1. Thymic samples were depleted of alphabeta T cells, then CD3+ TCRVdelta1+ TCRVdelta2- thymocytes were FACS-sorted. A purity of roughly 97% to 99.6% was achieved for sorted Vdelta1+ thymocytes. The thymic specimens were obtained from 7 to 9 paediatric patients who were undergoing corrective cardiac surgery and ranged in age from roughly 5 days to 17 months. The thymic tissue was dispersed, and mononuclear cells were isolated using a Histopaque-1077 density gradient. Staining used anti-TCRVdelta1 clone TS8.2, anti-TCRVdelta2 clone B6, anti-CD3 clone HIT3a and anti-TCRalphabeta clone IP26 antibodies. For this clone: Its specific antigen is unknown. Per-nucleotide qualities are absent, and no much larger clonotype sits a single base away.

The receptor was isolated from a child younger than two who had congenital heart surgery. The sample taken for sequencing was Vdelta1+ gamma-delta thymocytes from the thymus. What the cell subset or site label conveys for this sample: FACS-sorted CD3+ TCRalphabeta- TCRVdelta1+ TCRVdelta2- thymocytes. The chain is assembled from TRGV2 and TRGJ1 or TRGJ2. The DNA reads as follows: TGTGCCACCTGGGACAGGCGTCCAAGGCGTCCCACAAATTATAAGAAACTCTTT. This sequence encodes CATWDRRPRRPTNYKKLF.